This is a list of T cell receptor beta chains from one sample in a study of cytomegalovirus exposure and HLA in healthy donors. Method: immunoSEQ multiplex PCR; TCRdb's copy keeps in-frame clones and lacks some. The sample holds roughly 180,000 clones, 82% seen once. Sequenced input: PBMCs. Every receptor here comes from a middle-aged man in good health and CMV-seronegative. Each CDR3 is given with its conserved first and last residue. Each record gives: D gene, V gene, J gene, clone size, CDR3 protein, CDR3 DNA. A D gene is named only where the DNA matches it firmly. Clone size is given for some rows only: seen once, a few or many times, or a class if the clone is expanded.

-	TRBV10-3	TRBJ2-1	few	CAISRVGDEQFF	TGTGCCATCAGCCGCGTAGGGGATGAGCAGTTCTTC
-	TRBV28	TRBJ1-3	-	CASSLRISGSGNTIYF	TGTGCCAGCAGTTTAAGAATATCAGGGTCCGGAAACACCATATATTTT
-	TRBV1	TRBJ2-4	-	CTSSPVRWGPKNIQYF	TGCACCAGCAGCCCAGTCCGGTGGGGGCCCAAAAACATTCAGTACTTC
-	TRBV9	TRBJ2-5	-	CASSVVADQETQYF	TGTGCCAGCAGCGTAGTAGCGGACCAAGAGACCCAGTACTTC
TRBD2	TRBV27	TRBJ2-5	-	CATKQGSGGVWETQYF	TGTGCCACTAAACAGGGTAGCGGGGGAGTGTGGGAGACCCAGTACTTC
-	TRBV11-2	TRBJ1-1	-	CASSLSRGSLAFF	TGTGCCAGCAGCTTATCACGGGGGAGCTTGGCTTTCTTT
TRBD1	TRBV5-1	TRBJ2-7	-	CASSLQAAQGSYEQYF	TGCGCCAGCAGCTTGCAAGCAGCACAGGGGTCCTACGAGCAGTACTTC
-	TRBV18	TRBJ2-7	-	CASSPSTGQDEQYF	TGTGCCAGCTCACCCTCCACTGGCCAGGACGAGCAGTACTTC
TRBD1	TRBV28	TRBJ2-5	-	CASSPQGAETQYF	TGTGCCAGCAGCCCACAGGGGGCGGAGACCCAGTACTTC
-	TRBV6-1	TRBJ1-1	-	CASRGEKNTEAFF	TGTGCCAGCAGGGGAGAGAAAAACACTGAAGCTTTCTTT
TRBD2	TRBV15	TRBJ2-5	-	CATSSPGLGYQETQYF	TGTGCCACCAGCTCGCCGGGACTAGGATACCAAGAGACCCAGTACTTC
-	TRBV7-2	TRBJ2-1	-	CASSLSSGEQFF	TGTGCCAGCAGCTTGTCCAGTGGCGAGCAGTTCTTC
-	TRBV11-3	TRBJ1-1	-	CASSLVSGRGYYEAFF	TGTGCCAGCAGCTTAGTTTCGGGGCGGGGGTACTATGAAGCTTTCTTT
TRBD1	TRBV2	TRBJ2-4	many	CASRPGQGVGRNIQYF	TGTGCCAGCAGGCCGGGACAGGGGGTGGGCAGAAACATTCAGTACTTC
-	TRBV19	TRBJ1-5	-	CASSPTPRSAQHF	TGTGCCAGTAGCCCGACACCCAGATCAGCCCAGCATTTT
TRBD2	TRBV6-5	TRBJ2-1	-	CASRDPSGGAYEQFF	TGTGCCAGCAGGGACCCTAGCGGGGGGGCCTATGAGCAGTTCTTC
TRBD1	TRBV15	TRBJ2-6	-	CATSRGTGAGANVLTF	TGTGCCACCAGCAGAGGTACAGGGGCTGGGGCCAACGTCCTGACTTTC
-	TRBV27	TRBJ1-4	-	CASSSPGNEKLFF	TGTGCCAGCAGTTCCCCCGGGAATGAAAAACTGTTTTTT
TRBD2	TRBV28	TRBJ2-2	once	CASSLAGGLDTGELFF	TGTGCCAGCAGCCTAGCGGGGGGGCTAGACACCGGGGAGCTGTTTTTT
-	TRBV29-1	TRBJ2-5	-	CSVEAGQRETQYF	TGCAGCGTTGAAGCGGGACAAAGAGAGACCCAGTACTTC
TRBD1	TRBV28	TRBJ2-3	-	CASSTGTGGRGTQYF	TGTGCCAGCTCCACCGGGACAGGGGGACGGGGGACGCAGTATTTT
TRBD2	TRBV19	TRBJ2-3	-	CASAPPGLRTDTQYF	TGTGCCAGTGCGCCGCCGGGACTACGCACAGATACGCAGTATTTT
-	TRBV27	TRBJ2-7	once	CASSLGWGQSYEQYF	TGTGCCAGCAGTTTAGGTTGGGGACAATCCTACGAGCAGTACTTC
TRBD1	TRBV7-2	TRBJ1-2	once	CASSLVRTGVSGYTF	TGTGCCAGCAGCTTAGTTAGGACAGGGGTTAGCGGCTACACCTTC
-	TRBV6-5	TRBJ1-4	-	CASRMGTTLKLFF	TGTGCCAGCAGAATGGGGACTACCTTAAAACTGTTTTTT
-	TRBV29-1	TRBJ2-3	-	CSVGASGVLTDTQYF	TGCAGCGTTGGAGCTTCGGGGGTTCTCACAGATACGCAGTATTTT
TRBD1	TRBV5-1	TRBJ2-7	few	CASSPERTGLGQYF	TGCGCCAGCAGCCCAGAACGGACAGGCCTTGGGCAGTACTTC
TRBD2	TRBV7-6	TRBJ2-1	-	CASSLAVAGANNEQFF	TGTGCCAGCAGCTTAGCGGTAGCGGGAGCGAACAATGAGCAGTTCTTC
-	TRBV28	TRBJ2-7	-	CASSNPPGTSKQYF	TGTGCCAGCAGTAACCCGCCCGGGACAAGTAAGCAGTACTTC
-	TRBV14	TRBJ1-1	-	CASTRQKNTEAFF	TGTGCCAGCACCCGACAGAAGAACACTGAAGCTTTCTTT
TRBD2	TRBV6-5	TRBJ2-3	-	CASSYTLAGVGDTQYF	TGTGCCAGCAGTTACACGTTAGCGGGAGTGGGAGATACGCAGTATTTT
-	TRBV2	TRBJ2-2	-	CASRATSTGELFF	TGTGCCAGCAGGGCGACTAGTACCGGGGAGCTGTTTTTT
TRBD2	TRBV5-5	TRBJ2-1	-	CASSTGLAGGPTKEQFF	TGTGCCAGCAGCACGGGACTAGCGGGAGGGCCTACGAAAGAGCAGTTCTTC
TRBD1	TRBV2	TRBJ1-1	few	CATRQGLNTEAFF	TGTGCCACAAGACAGGGGCTGAACACTGAAGCTTTCTTT
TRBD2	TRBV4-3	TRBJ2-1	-	CASSPSRLASPVGQFF	TGCGCCAGCAGCCCCTCCAGACTAGCGTCTCCAGTCGGGCAGTTCTTC
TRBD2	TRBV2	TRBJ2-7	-	CASSPKGSLAVYEQYF	TGTGCCAGCAGCCCGAAAGGATCGCTAGCGGTCTACGAGCAGTACTTC
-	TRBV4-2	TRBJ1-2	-	CASSQAAAATVYGYTF	TGTGCCAGCAGCCAAGCGGCGGCCGCGACCGTCTATGGCTACACCTTC
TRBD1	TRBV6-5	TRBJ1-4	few	CASSQTGVSEKLFF	TGTGCCAGCAGTCAAACAGGGGTATCTGAAAAACTGTTTTTT
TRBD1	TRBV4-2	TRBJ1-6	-	CASSQDIRGQRGSPLHF	TGTGCCAGCAGCCAAGATATTAGGGGACAGCGCGGTTCACCCCTCCACTTT
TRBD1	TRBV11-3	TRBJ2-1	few	CASSSGQGWSYNEQFF	TGTGCCAGCAGCTCGGGACAGGGATGGTCCTACAATGAGCAGTTCTTC
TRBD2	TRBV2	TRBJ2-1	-	CASSKTLAGAVVEQFF	TGTGCCAGCAGTAAGACGTTAGCGGGGGCAGTTGTTGAGCAGTTCTTC
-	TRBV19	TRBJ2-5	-	CASSMAETQYF	TGTGCCAGTAGTATGGCAGAGACCCAGTACTTC
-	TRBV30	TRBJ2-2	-	CAWIQGNTGELFF	TGTGCCTGGATACAGGGAAACACCGGGGAGCTGTTTTTT
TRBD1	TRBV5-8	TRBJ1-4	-	CASSAGTGGIIREKLFF	TGTGCCAGCAGCGCCGGGACAGGGGGCATTATCCGTGAAAAACTGTTTTTT
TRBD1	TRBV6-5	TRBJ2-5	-	CASTGQGNRETQYF	TGTGCCAGCACCGGACAGGGGAATCGAGAGACCCAGTACTTC
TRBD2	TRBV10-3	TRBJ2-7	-	CAISAGLAGALSYEQYF	TGTGCCATCAGTGCGGGACTAGCGGGAGCCCTCTCCTACGAGCAGTACTTC